Listed here are 18 T cell receptor beta chains from one sample, sequenced in a study of blood T cell repertoires in COVID-19 (dated by TCRdb to the early 2020s). The library was made by the immunoSEQ multiplex PCR assay. Sourced from immuneACCESS, this table was stored by TCRdb with only in-frame sequences that have V and J called. A share of the clones is absent; for the studies checked, an unresolved V gene accounts for under half, and the remainder has no known explanation. The sample records about 260,000 clones, nearly 90% of which are singletons. The ten largest clones take up approximately 0.7% of the sample. The sample consisted of peripheral blood. The source of these receptors is a human donor in a cohort sampled during active COVID-19.

The chain employs TRBV30 and TRBJ2-7; the match to TRBD1 covers 9 bases. V gave up 2 bases and J gave up 6 bases; unmatched junction bases: 11. Per germline, CDR1 GTSNPN and CDR2 SVGIG (reference sequence). This CDR3 is 15 amino acids long. CDR3 bases: TGTGCCTGGAGTTTTGGGACAGGACAGGGGAGCGAGCAGTACTTC. This translates into CAWSFGTGQGSEQYF.

This chain connects TRBV6-4 to TRBJ2-1, with 10 bases that match TRBD2. This CDR3 region has 17 residues. Losses at the gene ends were 0 bases for V and 8 bases for J; bases not matched to a gene: 10. Germline CDR1 reads MRHNA; CDR2 reads SNTAGT. The CDR3 DNA reads as TGTGCCAGCAGTGACTCCTTCTCGCTAGCGGGAGACCATGAGCAGTTCTTC. Protein sequence: CASSDSFSLAGDHEQFF.

The CDR3 nucleotides are TGCGCCAGCAGCTTGGTGTATAGGGGTCGGACTGAAGCTTTCTTT. Amino acids: CASSLVYRGRTEAFF. V is TRBV5-1 and J is TRBJ1-1; possible D gene TRBD1, 5 bases. With 0 bases removed from V and 5 bases from J, the gap between germline ends came to 14 bases. This CDR3 region has 15 residues. CDR1 and CDR2 from the germline V gene are SGHRS and YFSETQ. Supplemented by reference TRBV5-1 and TRBJ1-1, the full variable domain reads KAGVTQTPRYLIKTRGQQVTLSCSPISGHRSVSWYQQTPGQGLQFLFEYFSETQRNKGNFPGRFSGRQFSNSRSEMNVSTLELGDSALYLCASSLVYRGRTEAFFGQGTRLTVV.

This chain joins TRBV7-7 and TRBJ2-7; TRBD2 agrees at 10 bases. From germline, CDR1 is SSHAT and CDR2 FNYEAQ (reference sequence). The CDR3 covers 19 residues. V was pared by 5 bases and J by 3 bases, with 19 bases of the junction left unmatched. For the CDR3, the DNA is TGTGCCAGCAGCCCCCTGGCTAGCGGGGGCCGACTCACCTACTACGAGCAGTACTTC. Protein sequence: CASSPLASGGRLTYYEQYF.

The chain has TRBV7-3 and TRBJ2-7; D is uncertain. V was clipped by 2 bases and J by 1 base, with 9 bases between them. The CDR3 totals 14 residues. CDR1 and CDR2 (germline): SGHTA, FQGTGA. DNA for the CDR3: TGTGCCAGCAGCTTACTAGGTCTATCCTACGAGCAGTACTTC. Translated, it gives CASSLLGLSYEQYF.

The rearrangement joins TRBV28 to TRBJ1-2; D not certain. The germline CDR1 and CDR2 sequences are MDHEN and SYDVKM. V was pared by 7 bases and J by 7 bases, with 16 bases between. This CDR3 is built from 13 residues. The CDR3 coding sequence is TGTGCCAGCATGGGAGGGCAAAAACGTGGCTACACCTTC. This translates into CASMGGQKRGYTF.

The rearrangement joins TRBV4-3 to TRBJ1-1, with TRBD1 identical over 9 bases. The CDR3 totals 15 residues. CDR1 and CDR2 from the germline V gene are LGHNA and YSLEER. V lost 3 bases to trimming and J lost 4 bases; unmatched junction nucleotides: 6. The CDR3 here is CASSHASTGGTEAFF. The DNA of the CDR3 is TGCGCCAGCAGCCATGCTTCGACAGGGGGCACTGAAGCTTTCTTT.

The chain employs TRBV13 and TRBJ2-1, with D unclear. V lost 3 bases, J lost 3 bases, and 9 bases lay in between. The CDR3 totals 14 residues. Per the germline V gene, CDR1 is PRHDT and CDR2 is FYEKMQ (reference sequence). The CDR3 region is CASSFTPGYNEQFF. The CDR3 DNA reads as TGTGCCAGCAGCTTTACACCTGGCTACAATGAGCAGTTCTTC.

The chain links TRBV5-6 to TRBJ1-1; no reliable D call. V lost 8 bases to trimming and J lost 0 bases, with 11 bases between them. The germline V gene encodes CDR1 SGHDT and CDR2 YYEEEE. This CDR3 is built from 13 residues. CDR3 DNA sequence: TGTGCCAGTGTTGGACTGATGAACACTGAAGCTTTCTTT. Amino acid sequence: CASVGLMNTEAFF.

This rearrangement joins TRBV5-1 to TRBJ1-5, with a weak D call TRBD1 (6 bases). V was shortened by 0 bases and J by 2 bases, with 12 bases between the two germline ends. Germline CDR1 SGHRS, CDR2 YFSETQ. CDR3 size: 16 residues. The CDR3 is CASSLGSGEGNQPQHF. CDR3 nucleotides: TGCGCCAGCAGCTTGGGGTCAGGGGAAGGCAATCAGCCCCAGCATTTT. The full variable domain, in which reference TRBV5-1 and TRBJ1-5 provide the parts outside the CDR3, is KAGVTQTPRYLIKTRGQQVTLSCSPISGHRSVSWYQQTPGQGLQFLFEYFSETQRNKGNFPGRFSGRQFSNSRSEMNVSTLELGDSALYLCASSLGSGEGNQPQHFGDGTRLSIL.

The V and J genes are TRBV25-1 and TRBJ1-4, with TRBD1 matching over 7 bases. CDR1 is MGHDK and CDR2 is SYGVNS in the germline V gene. V shed 3 bases, J shed 7 bases, and the junction held 5 bases outside the gene matches. The CDR3 length is 14 residues. The CDR3 loop reads CASSDQGGGEKLFF. The CDR3 region has the DNA TGTGCCAGCAGTGACCAGGGGGGTGGTGAAAAACTGTTTTTT. The variable domain in full, completed from reference TRBV25-1 and TRBJ1-4, reads EADIYQTPRYLVIGTGKKITLECSQTMGHDKMYWYQQDPGMELHLIHYSYGVNSTEKGDLSSESTVSRIRTEHFPLTLESARPSHTSQYLCASSDQGGGEKLFFGSGTQLSVL.

The chain is built from TRBV30 and TRBJ1-6; D is undetermined. The CDR3 consists of 13 residues. Germline V gene data show CDR1 as GTSNPN and CDR2 as SVGIG (reference sequence). The germline V and J ends were trimmed by 0 bases and 7 bases, with 7 bases remaining between them. CDR3 coding DNA: TGTGCCTGGAGTGTTGGCGGAAATTCACCCCTCCACTTT. Protein sequence: CAWSVGGNSPLHF.

The chain joins TRBV5-5 to TRBJ2-7, with 8 bases identical to TRBD1. Germline CDR1 is SGHKS and CDR2 is YYEKEE (reference sequence). V shed 3 bases and J 3 bases; nucleotides not matched to a gene: 5. The CDR3 is made up of 14 amino acids. CDR3: CASSYGQGDYEQYF. For the CDR3, the DNA is TGTGCCAGCAGCTACGGACAGGGCGACTACGAGCAGTACTTC. Variable domain in full (rest from reference TRBV5-5 and TRBJ2-7): DAGVTQSPTHLIKTRGQQVTLRCSPISGHKSVSWYQQVLGQGPQFIFQYYEKEERGRGNFPDRFSARQFPNYSSELNVNALLLGDSALYLCASSYGQGDYEQYFGPGTRLTVT.

The V and J genes are TRBV10-3 and TRBJ2-7; 8 bases match TRBD1. CDR1 is ENHRY, CDR2 SYGVKD, per germline. Trimming at V came to 6 bases and at J to 3 bases, leaving 10 bases not matched to a gene. The CDR3 sequence is 15 residues long. The CDR3 here is CAIRSGTGIGYEQYF. CDR3 DNA: TGTGCCATCAGGTCCGGGACAGGTATTGGCTACGAGCAGTACTTC.

The V gene is TRBV6-2 or TRBV6-3, the J gene TRBJ2-7, with D perhaps matching TRBD1 (5 bases). Germline V gene data show CDR1 as MNHEY and CDR2 as SVGEGT. Trimming stripped 5 bases from V and 6 bases from J, with 11 bases between. The CDR3 sequence is 12 residues long. In nucleotides, the CDR3 is TGTGCCAGCAGTCAGGGAAATGGCGAGCAGTACTTC. Amino acid sequence: CASSQGNGEQYF.

The V call is TRBV9, the J call TRBJ1-5; possibly TRBD1 for D (6 bases). Per germline, CDR1 SGDLS and CDR2 YYNGEE. The CDR3 sequence is 15 residues long. Between the trimmed V and J ends, which lost 2 bases and 2 bases, there was a span of 11 bases. CDR3 sequence reads: CASSVDSGGNQPQHF. DNA of the CDR3: TGTGCCAGCAGCGTCGACTCAGGGGGCAATCAGCCCCAGCATTTT.

V gene TRBV7-9 combines with J gene TRBJ2-7; TRBD2 matches at 8 bases. CDR3 length: 15 amino acids. Germline V gene sequence: CDR1 SEHNR, CDR2 FQNEAQ (reference sequence). V shed 5 bases and J 2 bases; nucleotides not matched to a gene: 8. The CDR3 loop reads CASSALAGKPYEQYF. CDR3 DNA sequence: TGTGCCAGCAGCGCGCTAGCGGGTAAACCCTACGAGCAGTACTTC.

The V call is TRBV7-2, the J call TRBJ2-1; TRBD1 matches at 9 bases. CDR3 length: 16 amino acids. CDR1 is SGHTA and CDR2 is FQGNSA in the germline V gene. Trimming took 5 bases from V and 2 from J; bases not matched to a gene: 7. CDR3 residues: CASSIQGALTYNEQFF. The CDR3 DNA reads TGTGCCAGCAGCATACAGGGGGCGCTGACCTACAATGAGCAGTTCTTC.